The entry below gives a single T cell receptor beta chain sequence along with its context. The sample's treatment: 15 to 20 received Ad26.COV2.S at low or high dose, single or two shots; about five received placebo; per-sample allocation not given. Sampling took place 63 days after the first vaccine or placebo injection. The donor's status was that of an adult aged 18-55 years in Boston. Built on an Ad26 vector, the vaccine expressed Wuhan-strain SARS-CoV-2 spike. V lost 0 bases and J 3 bases, leaving 3 bases between the germline ends. Germline loops: CDR1 SGHDN, CDR2 FVKESK. This CDR3 is 14 amino acids long. This record comes from a study of Ad26.COV2.S vaccination and SARS-CoV-2 variants. Produced via immunoSEQ multiplex PCR; TCRdb's table is partial and in-frame only. The sample carries around 450,000 clones, 88% recorded once.

The receptor's source is a person between 18 and 65 years old who received the Ad26.COV2.S COVID-19 vaccine or a placebo. This chain connects TRBV14 to TRBJ1-6, with unresolved D. The sequences come from peripheral blood, collected in a trial of Ad26.COV2.S vaccine versus placebo. CDR3 sequence reads: CASSQDIYNSPLHF. CDR3 coding DNA: TGTGCCAGCAGCCAAGACATCTATAATTCACCCCTCCACTTT.